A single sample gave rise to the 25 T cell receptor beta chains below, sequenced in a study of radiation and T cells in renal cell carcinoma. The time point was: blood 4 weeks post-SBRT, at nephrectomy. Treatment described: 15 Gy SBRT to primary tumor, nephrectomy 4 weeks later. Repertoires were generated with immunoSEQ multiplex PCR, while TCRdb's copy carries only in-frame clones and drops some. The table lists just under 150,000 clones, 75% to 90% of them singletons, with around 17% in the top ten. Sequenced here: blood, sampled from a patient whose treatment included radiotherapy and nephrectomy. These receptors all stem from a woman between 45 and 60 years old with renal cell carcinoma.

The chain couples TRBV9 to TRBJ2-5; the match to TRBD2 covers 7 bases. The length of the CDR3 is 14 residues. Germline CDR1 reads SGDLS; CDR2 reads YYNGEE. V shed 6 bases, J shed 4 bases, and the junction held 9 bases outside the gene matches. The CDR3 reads CASTEGASGETQYF. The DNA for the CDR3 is TGTGCCAGCACGGAAGGGGCTAGCGGAGAGACCCAGTACTTC.

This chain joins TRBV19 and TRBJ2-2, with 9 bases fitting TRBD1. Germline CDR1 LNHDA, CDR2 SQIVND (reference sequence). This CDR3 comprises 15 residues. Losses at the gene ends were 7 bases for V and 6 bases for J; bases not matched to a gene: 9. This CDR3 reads CASTRDRELAGELFF. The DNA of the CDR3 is TGTGCCAGTACCCGGGACAGGGAATTAGCCGGGGAGCTGTTTTTT. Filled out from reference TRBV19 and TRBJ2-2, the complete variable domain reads DGGITQSPKYLFRKEGQNVTLSCEQNLNHDAMYWYRQDPGQGLRLIYYSQIVNDFQKGDIAEGYSVSREKKESFPLTVTSAQKNPTAFYLCASTRDRELAGELFFGEGSRLTVL.

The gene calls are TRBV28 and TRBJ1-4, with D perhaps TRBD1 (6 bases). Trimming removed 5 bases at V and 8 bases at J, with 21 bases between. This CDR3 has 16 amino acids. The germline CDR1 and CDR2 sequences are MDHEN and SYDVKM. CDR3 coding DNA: TGTGCCAGCAGTGACAGACCGGGACAAAGGAAAGAAAAACTGTTTTTT. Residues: CASSDRPGQRKEKLFF.

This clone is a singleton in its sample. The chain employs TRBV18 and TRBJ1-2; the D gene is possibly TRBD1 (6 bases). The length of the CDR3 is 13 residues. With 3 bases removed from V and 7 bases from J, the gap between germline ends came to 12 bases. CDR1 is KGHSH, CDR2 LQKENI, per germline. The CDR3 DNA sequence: TGTGCCAGCTCACCTCGACAGGCCGGTGGCTACACCTTC. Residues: CASSPRQAGGYTF. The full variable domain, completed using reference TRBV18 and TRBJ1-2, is NAGVMQNPRHLVRRRGQEARLRCSPMKGHSHVYWYRQLPEEGLKFMVYLQKENIIDESGMPKERFSAEFPKEGPSILRIQQVVRGDSAAYFCASSPRQAGGYTFGSGTRLTVV.

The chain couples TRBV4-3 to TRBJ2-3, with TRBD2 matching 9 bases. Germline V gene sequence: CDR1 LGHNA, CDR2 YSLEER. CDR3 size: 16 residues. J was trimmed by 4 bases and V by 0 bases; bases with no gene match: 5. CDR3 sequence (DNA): TGCGCCAGCAGCCAAGATCATGGCGGGAGGGCAGATACGCAGTATTTT. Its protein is CASSQDHGGRADTQYF.

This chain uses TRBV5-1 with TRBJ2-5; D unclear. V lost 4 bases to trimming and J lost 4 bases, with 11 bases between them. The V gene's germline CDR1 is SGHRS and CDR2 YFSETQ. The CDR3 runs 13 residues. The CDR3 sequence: CASSDSGRETQYF. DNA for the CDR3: TGCGCCAGCAGCGACTCAGGCCGAGAGACCCAGTACTTC.

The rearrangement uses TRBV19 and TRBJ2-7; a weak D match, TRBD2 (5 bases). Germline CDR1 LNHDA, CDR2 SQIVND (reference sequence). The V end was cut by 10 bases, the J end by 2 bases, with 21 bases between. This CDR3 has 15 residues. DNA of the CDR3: TGTGCCACCCAAAGGGCCCGAGAGGGTACCTACGAGCAGTACTTC. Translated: CATQRAREGTYEQYF.

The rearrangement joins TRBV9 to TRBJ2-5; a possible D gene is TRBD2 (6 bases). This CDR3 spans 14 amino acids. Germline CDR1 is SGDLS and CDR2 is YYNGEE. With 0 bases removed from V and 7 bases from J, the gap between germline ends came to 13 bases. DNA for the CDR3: TGTGCCAGCAGCGTAGGCGGGCGTAGCGGGACCCAGTACTTC. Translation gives CASSVGGRSGTQYF.

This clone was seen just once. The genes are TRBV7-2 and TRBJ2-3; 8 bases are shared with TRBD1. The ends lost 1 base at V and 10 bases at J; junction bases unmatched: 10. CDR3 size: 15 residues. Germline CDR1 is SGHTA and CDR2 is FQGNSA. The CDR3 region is CASSLGTGSLPPQYF. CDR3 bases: TGTGCCAGCAGCTTAGGGACAGGGAGCCTTCCCCCGCAGTATTTT.

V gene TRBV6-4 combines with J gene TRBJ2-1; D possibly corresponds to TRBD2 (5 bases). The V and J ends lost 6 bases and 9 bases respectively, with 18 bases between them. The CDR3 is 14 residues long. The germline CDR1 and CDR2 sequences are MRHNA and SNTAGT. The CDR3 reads CASRRVWQDAEQFF. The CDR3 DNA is TGTGCCAGCAGGCGGGTGTGGCAGGATGCTGAGCAGTTCTTC.

The CDR3 DNA follows: TGTGCCATCAGTTCCTCGGGACTAGCGGGAGGGAGCAGGAACAATGAGCAGTTCTTC. Its translation is CAISSSGLAGGSRNNEQFF. The chain carries TRBV10-3 and TRBJ2-1, with 16 bases aligning to TRBD2. V was pared by 5 bases and J by 5 bases, with 12 bases of the junction left unmatched. The CDR3 length is 19 residues. Germline V lookup: CDR1 ENHRY, CDR2 SYGVKD.

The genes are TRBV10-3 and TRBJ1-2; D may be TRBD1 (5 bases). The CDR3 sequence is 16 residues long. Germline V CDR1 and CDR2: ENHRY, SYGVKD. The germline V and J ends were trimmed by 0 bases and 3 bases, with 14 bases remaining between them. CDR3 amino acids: CAISESMGGMDYGYTF. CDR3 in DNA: TGTGCCATCAGTGAGTCGATGGGGGGAATGGACTATGGCTACACCTTC.

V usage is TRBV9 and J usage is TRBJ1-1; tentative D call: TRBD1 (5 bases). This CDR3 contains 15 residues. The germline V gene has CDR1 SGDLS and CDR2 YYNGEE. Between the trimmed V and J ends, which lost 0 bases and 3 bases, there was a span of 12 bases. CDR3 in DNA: TGTGCCAGCAGCGTAGTAGGGGAAACCGACACTGAAGCTTTCTTT. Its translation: CASSVVGETDTEAFF.

CDR3 coding DNA: TGTGCCAGTAGTACGACAGGGGGAATAGAAGCTTTCTTT. As protein: CASSTTGGIEAFF. The rearrangement links TRBV19 to TRBJ1-1, with 9 positions matching TRBD1. The V gene end was trimmed by 4 bases and the J gene end by 8 bases; junction bases not matched to a gene: 5. Germline CDR1 LNHDA, CDR2 SQIVND (reference sequence). The CDR3 totals 13 residues.

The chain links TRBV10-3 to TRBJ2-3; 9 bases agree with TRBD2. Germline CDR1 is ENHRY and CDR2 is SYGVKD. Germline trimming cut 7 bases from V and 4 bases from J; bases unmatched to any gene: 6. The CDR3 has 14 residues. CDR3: CAITTSGSSDTQYF. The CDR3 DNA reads TGTGCCATCACGACTAGCGGATCGTCAGATACGCAGTATTTT.

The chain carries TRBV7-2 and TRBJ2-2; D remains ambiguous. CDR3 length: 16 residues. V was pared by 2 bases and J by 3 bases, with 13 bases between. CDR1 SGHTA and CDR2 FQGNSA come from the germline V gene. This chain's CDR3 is CASSLRAHLDTGELFF. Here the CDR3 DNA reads TGTGCCAGCAGCTTACGAGCACACCTGGACACCGGGGAGCTGTTTTTT.

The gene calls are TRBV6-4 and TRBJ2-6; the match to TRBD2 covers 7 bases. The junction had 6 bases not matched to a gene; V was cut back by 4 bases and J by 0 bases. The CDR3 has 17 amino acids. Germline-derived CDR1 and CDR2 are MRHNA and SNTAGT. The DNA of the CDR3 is TGTGCCAGCAGTGCGGGCGGGGGAGTCTCTGGGGCCAACGTCCTGACTTTC. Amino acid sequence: CASSAGGGVSGANVLTF.

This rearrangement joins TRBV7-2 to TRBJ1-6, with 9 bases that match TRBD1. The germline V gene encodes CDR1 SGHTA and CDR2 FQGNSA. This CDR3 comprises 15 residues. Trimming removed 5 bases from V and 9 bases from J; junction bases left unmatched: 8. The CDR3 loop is CASSDRTGVGSPLHF. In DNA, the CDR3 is TGTGCCAGCAGCGACAGGACAGGGGTGGGTTCACCCCTCCACTTT.

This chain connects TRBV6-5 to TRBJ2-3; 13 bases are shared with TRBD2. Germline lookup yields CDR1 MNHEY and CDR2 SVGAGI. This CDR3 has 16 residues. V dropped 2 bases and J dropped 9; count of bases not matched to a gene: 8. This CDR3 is CASSYPGLAGRGTQYF. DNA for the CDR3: TGTGCCAGCAGTTACCCGGGACTAGCGGGACGGGGGACGCAGTATTTT.

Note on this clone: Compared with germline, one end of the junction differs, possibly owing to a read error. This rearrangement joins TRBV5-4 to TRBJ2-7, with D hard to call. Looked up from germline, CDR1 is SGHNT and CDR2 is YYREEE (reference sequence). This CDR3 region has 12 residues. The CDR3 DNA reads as TGTGCCAGCAGCTCCCAAGTGGGCAGTGTATCGTTC. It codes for CASSSQVGSVSF.

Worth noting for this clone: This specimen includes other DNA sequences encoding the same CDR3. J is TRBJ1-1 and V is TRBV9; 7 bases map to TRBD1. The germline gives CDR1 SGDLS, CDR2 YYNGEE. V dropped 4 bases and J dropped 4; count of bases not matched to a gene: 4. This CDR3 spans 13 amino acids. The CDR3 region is CASSLGGGTEAFF. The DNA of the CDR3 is TGTGCCAGCAGCCTAGGGGGCGGCACTGAAGCTTTCTTT.

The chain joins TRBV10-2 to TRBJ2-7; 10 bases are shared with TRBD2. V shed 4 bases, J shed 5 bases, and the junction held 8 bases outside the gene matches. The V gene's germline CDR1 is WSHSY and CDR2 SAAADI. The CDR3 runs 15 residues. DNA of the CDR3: TGCGCCAGCAGTGGGGAGCGGGGGGGGGTGAACGAGCAGTACTTC. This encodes CASSGERGGVNEQYF.

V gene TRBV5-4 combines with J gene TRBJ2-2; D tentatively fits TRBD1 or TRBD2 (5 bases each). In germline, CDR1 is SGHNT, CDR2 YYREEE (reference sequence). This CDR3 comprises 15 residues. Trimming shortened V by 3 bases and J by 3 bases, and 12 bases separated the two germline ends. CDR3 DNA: TGTGCCAGCAGCTCAGGGACCCGATACACCGGGGAGCTGTTTTTT. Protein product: CASSSGTRYTGELFF.

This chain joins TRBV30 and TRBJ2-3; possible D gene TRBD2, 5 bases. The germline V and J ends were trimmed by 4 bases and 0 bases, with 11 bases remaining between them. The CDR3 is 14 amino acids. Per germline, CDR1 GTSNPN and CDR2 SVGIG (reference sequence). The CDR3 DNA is TGTGCCTGGAAAGGAGGTGTGAGCACAGATACGCAGTATTTT. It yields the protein CAWKGGVSTDTQYF.

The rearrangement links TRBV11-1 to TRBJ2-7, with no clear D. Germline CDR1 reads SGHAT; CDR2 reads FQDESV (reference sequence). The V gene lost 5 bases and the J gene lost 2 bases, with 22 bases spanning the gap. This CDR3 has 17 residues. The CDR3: CASSQVFRTGLPYEQYF. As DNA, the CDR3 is TGTGCCAGCAGCCAAGTATTCCGGACCGGATTGCCCTACGAGCAGTACTTC.